This is a list of T cell receptor beta chains from one sample in a study of regulatory T cells in long-lasting Graves disease. TCRdb processed the multiplex PCR reads anew with MiXCR; each CDR3 protein has one entry. The sample holds 350,000 to 400,000 distinct CDR3 sequences, roughly 16% seen once. This material consisted of peripheral blood mononuclear cells (PBMCs), taken at new diagnosis, from a patient treated with antithyroid drugs. The receptors were gathered from a female donor with Graves disease. The CDR3 runs from the conserved cysteine through the conserved F or W. A D gene is named only where the DNA matches it firmly. A row's size may be missing; if present it is once, few, many or a size class.

J gene,V gene,clone size,D gene,CDR3 protein,CDR3 DNA
TRBJ2-3,TRBV20-1,few,TRBD2,CSARISGRAGDTQYF,TGCAGTGCTAGGATTAGCGGGAGGGCCGGAGATACGCAGTATTTT
TRBJ2-7,TRBV28,many,.,CASSPGRGPYEQYF,TGTGCCAGCAGTCCTGGCCGGGGGCCCTACGAGCAGTACTTC
TRBJ2-3,TRBV7-3,many,TRBD2,CASSLVAGLAPDTQYF,TGTGCCAGCAGCTTAGTGGCGGGACTAGCCCCAGATACGCAGTATTTT
TRBJ2-1,TRBV27,.,TRBD2,CASSRGGWGSSYNEQFF,TGTGCCAGCAGTCGGGGGGGGTGGGGGAGCTCCTACAATGAGCAGTTCTTC
TRBJ1-3,TRBV6-1,few,.,CASNSAIPGNTIYF,TGTGCCAGCAACTCGGCCATCCCTGGAAACACCATATATTTT
TRBJ2-1,TRBV29-1,.,TRBD2,CSVEDLGLAGGNEQFF,TGCAGCGTTGAAGATCTGGGGCTAGCGGGAGGCAATGAGCAGTTCTTC
TRBJ2-5,TRBV28,.,.,CASSFPQRETQYF,TGTGCCAGCAGTTTCCCCCAGCGGGAGACCCAGTACTTC
TRBJ2-1,TRBV11-2,many,.,CASLRWGKRNEQFF,TGTGCCAGCTTGCGTTGGGGTAAGCGGAATGAGCAGTTCTTC
TRBJ1-4,TRBV19,few,.,CASSTAPWGGGRGTNEKLFF,TGTGCCAGTAGTACCGCACCCTGGGGGGGAGGAAGAGGAACTAATGAAAAACTGTTTTTT
TRBJ2-1,TRBV29-1,many,.,CSVNPAASSYNEQFF,TGCAGCGTTAATCCCGCGGCCAGCTCCTACAATGAGCAGTTCTTC
TRBJ2-5,TRBV6-2/TRBV6-3,many,TRBD1,CASSRTTGYQETQYF,TGTGCCAGCAGCCGGACGACAGGGTACCAAGAGACCCAGTACTTC
TRBJ2-3,TRBV7-2,many,.,CASSLTGGADTQYF,TGTGCCAGCAGCCTGACTGGGGGCGCAGATACGCAGTATTTT
TRBJ2-3,TRBV12-3/TRBV12-4,many,.,CASSLGVYTDTQYF,TGTGCCAGCAGTTTAGGTGTCTACACAGATACGCAGTATTTT
TRBJ2-2,TRBV5-5,many,TRBD2,CASSLVAVAGGPGELFF,TGTGCCAGCAGCTTGGTGGCAGTTGCGGGAGGGCCCGGGGAGCTGTTTTTT
TRBJ1-1,TRBV27,many,.,CASSLAPAGYTEAFF,TGTGCCAGCAGTTTAGCCCCTGCAGGATACACTGAAGCTTTCTTT
TRBJ2-1,TRBV6-2/TRBV6-3,many,TRBD2,CASSPFMTSGDEQFF,TGTGCCAGCAGCCCCTTTATGACTAGCGGGGATGAGCAGTTCTTC
TRBJ2-1,TRBV24-1,many,.,CATSDTTRSSYNEQFF,TGTGCCACCAGTGATACGACCCGGAGCTCCTACAATGAGCAGTTCTTC
TRBJ2-1,TRBV10-3,few,TRBD1,CAIRGDRGYHEQFF,TGTGCCATCAGAGGGGACAGGGGGTATCATGAGCAGTTCTTC
TRBJ2-5,TRBV12-3/TRBV12-4,.,TRBD2,CASSGASGTQETQYF,TGTGCCAGCAGTGGGGCTAGCGGGACCCAAGAGACCCAGTACTTC
TRBJ2-2,TRBV2,.,TRBD2,CASISGTSGTGELFF,TGTGCCAGCATCTCAGGGACTAGCGGCACCGGGGAGCTGTTTTTT
TRBJ2-3,TRBV4-3,many,.,CASSQESTRSTDTQYF,TGCGCCAGCAGCCAAGAGAGTACAAGGAGCACAGATACGCAGTATTTT
TRBJ1-1,TRBV29-1,few,.,CSVDGGGVNTEAFF,TGCAGCGTTGACGGTGGGGGGGTCAACACTGAAGCTTTCTTT
TRBJ1-6,TRBV7-2,.,TRBD1,CASSKRQGSPLHF,TGTGCCAGCAGCAAACGACAGGGTTCACCCCTCCACTTT
TRBJ1-6,TRBV7-9,.,.,CASSLGQTLHF,TGTGCCAGCAGTCTCGGACAGACCCTCCACTTT
TRBJ1-1,TRBV2,few,TRBD1,CASITDRVDTEAFF,TGTGCCAGCATTACAGACAGGGTGGACACTGAAGCTTTCTTT
TRBJ2-2,TRBV3-1,many,.,CASSLPGKTSGELFF,TGTGCCAGCAGCTTACCCGGGAAAACCAGCGGGGAGCTGTTTTTT
TRBJ1-1,TRBV6-1,many,.,CASFKPQGINTEAFF,TGTGCCAGTTTCAAGCCACAAGGAATTAACACTGAAGCTTTCTTT
TRBJ2-2,TRBV20-1,.,.,CSAKRTGELFF,TGCAGTGCGAAGAGGACCGGGGAGCTGTTTTTT
TRBJ1-2,TRBV20-1,many,TRBD1,CSARDSTGTSYGYTF,TGCAGTGCTAGAGACTCGACAGGGACCTCCTATGGCTACACCTTC
TRBJ2-1,TRBV12-3/TRBV12-4,few,.,CASSVPVRAYNEQFF,TGTGCCAGCAGCGTCCCAGTCAGAGCCTACAATGAGCAGTTCTTC
TRBJ2-2,TRBV10-2,.,TRBD2,CASSDLTSGYTGELFF,TGCGCCAGCAGTGATCTCACTAGCGGATACACCGGGGAGCTGTTTTTT
TRBJ1-1,TRBV28,many,.,CASSPWRGGNTEAFF,TGTGCCAGCAGTCCTTGGAGGGGTGGGAACACTGAAGCTTTCTTT
TRBJ1-6,TRBV4-1,.,.,CASSITRGSYNSPLHF,TGCGCCAGCTCTATCACTCGGGGCTCCTATAATTCACCCCTCCACTTT
TRBJ1-2,TRBV10-2,many,.,CASTTRLGALGGYTF,TGCGCCAGCACTACGCGTTTGGGGGCGCTGGGTGGCTACACCTTC
TRBJ2-1,TRBV7-9,few,TRBD2,CASHKAGVYNEQFF,TGTGCCAGCCACAAAGCGGGGGTTTACAATGAGCAGTTCTTC
TRBJ1-3,TRBV2,many,.,CASASGRSGNTIYF,TGTGCCAGCGCTTCCGGACGCTCTGGAAACACCATATATTTT
TRBJ2-2,TRBV6-9,many,.,CASSYSVLLNTGELFF,TGTGCCAGCAGTTACTCCGTCCTTCTAAACACCGGGGAGCTGTTTTTT
TRBJ2-2,TRBV7-9,many,.,CAIFEGELFF,TGTGCCATCTTCGAGGGGGAGCTGTTTTTT
TRBJ1-2,TRBV12-3/TRBV12-4,few,.,CASSAGVDYGYTF,TGTGCCAGCAGTGCAGGGGTGGACTATGGCTACACCTTC
TRBJ2-1,TRBV9,.,TRBD2,CASSEPRTSGGVEQFF,TGTGCCAGCAGCGAACCCCGGACTAGCGGGGGTGTGGAGCAGTTCTTC
TRBJ1-1,TRBV10-3,many,.,CATGGDSNTEAFF,TGTGCCACCGGCGGGGATTCGAACACTGAAGCTTTCTTT
TRBJ2-2,TRBV14,.,.,CASSQYLAGELFF,TGTGCCAGCAGCCAATATCTTGCCGGGGAGCTGTTTTTT
TRBJ2-1,TRBV7-3,many,TRBD1,CASSSDIGDRVSGEQFF,TGTGCCAGCAGCTCCGATATAGGGGACAGGGTCTCCGGTGAGCAGTTCTTC
TRBJ2-1,TRBV4-3,.,.,CASSQDAGRGQFF,TGCGCCAGCAGCCAAGATGCCGGCAGGGGGCAGTTCTTC
TRBJ2-7,TRBV2,few,.,CASTVRQSSYEQYF,TGTGCCAGCACGGTTAGACAGAGCTCCTACGAGCAGTACTTC
TRBJ1-1,TRBV7-9,.,.,CASRPRTGGTEAFF,TGTGCCAGCAGACCCCGGACGGGGGGCACTGAAGCTTTCTTT
TRBJ1-1,TRBV12-3/TRBV12-4,many,.,CASSFQGVAEAFF,TGTGCCAGCAGTTTTCAGGGAGTCGCTGAAGCTTTCTTT
TRBJ2-5,TRBV28,many,.,CASTLLGGQETQYF,TGTGCCAGCACCCTACTTGGCGGCCAAGAGACCCAGTACTTC
TRBJ2-1,TRBV12-3/TRBV12-4,few,TRBD2,CASSFSRGGYYNEQFF,TGTGCCAGCAGTTTTAGTCGGGGGGGCTACTACAATGAGCAGTTCTTC
TRBJ2-7,TRBV9,many,TRBD1,CASSGWTGPEQYF,TGTGCCAGCAGCGGATGGACAGGCCCCGAGCAGTACTTC
TRBJ2-5,TRBV7-2,few,.,CASSLTRDQETQYF,TGTGCCAGCAGCCTAACTAGGGACCAAGAGACCCAGTACTTC
TRBJ2-3,TRBV3-1,many,.,CASSPGHSTDTQYF,TGTGCCAGCAGCCCGGGACACAGCACAGATACGCAGTATTTT